The rows below give T cell receptor beta chains drawn from one sample of a study of cytomegalovirus exposure and HLA in healthy donors. Sequencing was performed with immunoSEQ multiplex PCR; in TCRdb, only in-frame clones are kept and a portion is missing. Of 170,000 or so clones in the sample, about 78% are singletons; the top ten hold around 2.5%. The sample was PBMCs. Receptors originate from a man in his 60s in good health and CMV-seronegative. Each CDR3 is given with its conserved first and last residue. The D gene is left open where the match is weak. Only part of the rows carry a size: once, few, many, or a class if the clone is expanded.

v_gene: TRBV28; d_gene: NA; abundance: few; j_gene: TRBJ2-7; CDR3aa: CASYSGHSYEQYF; CDR3nt: TGTGCCAGCTATTCGGGACACAGCTACGAGCAGTACTTC
v_gene: TRBV28; d_gene: NA; abundance: NA; j_gene: TRBJ1-1; CDR3aa: CASSVGGTNTEAFF; CDR3nt: TGTGCCAGCAGTGTCGGTGGTACGAACACTGAAGCTTTCTTT
v_gene: TRBV2; d_gene: TRBD2; abundance: once; j_gene: TRBJ2-1; CDR3aa: CASSPGGIEQFF; CDR3nt: TGTGCCAGCAGTCCGGGGGGAATAGAGCAGTTCTTC
v_gene: TRBV2; d_gene: NA; abundance: NA; j_gene: TRBJ2-4; CDR3aa: CASRARVAKNIQYF; CDR3nt: TGTGCCAGCCGAGCCAGGGTAGCCAAAAACATTCAGTACTTC
v_gene: TRBV9; d_gene: NA; abundance: NA; j_gene: TRBJ1-2; CDR3aa: CASSHGNNYGYPF; CDR3nt: TGTGCCAGCAGCCATGGTAACAACTATGGCTACCCCTTC
v_gene: TRBV5-1; d_gene: NA; abundance: NA; j_gene: TRBJ2-5; CDR3aa: CASTTSPSGSEQYF; CDR3nt: TGCGCCAGCACCACGTCGCCCTCCGGGAGTGAGCAGTACTTC
v_gene: TRBV4-3; d_gene: TRBD1; abundance: NA; j_gene: TRBJ2-7; CDR3aa: CASSQGDRAREQYF; CDR3nt: TGCGCCAGCAGCCAAGGGGACAGGGCGAGAGAGCAGTACTTC
v_gene: TRBV9; d_gene: NA; abundance: NA; j_gene: TRBJ2-3; CDR3aa: CASSVGATSDTQYF; CDR3nt: TGTGCCAGCAGCGTAGGGGCCACTTCAGATACGCAGTATTTT
v_gene: TRBV6-1; d_gene: NA; abundance: NA; j_gene: TRBJ1-5; CDR3aa: CASSRASGNQPQHF; CDR3nt: TGTGCCAGCAGCCGGGCAAGCGGGAATCAGCCCCAGCATTTT
v_gene: TRBV19; d_gene: TRBD1; abundance: once; j_gene: TRBJ2-7; CDR3aa: CASGQGVYEQYF; CDR3nt: TGTGCCAGCGGACAGGGGGTCTACGAGCAGTACTTC
v_gene: TRBV2; d_gene: NA; abundance: once; j_gene: TRBJ2-7; CDR3aa: CASSDRRWDLAYTYEQYF; CDR3nt: TGTGCCAGCAGTGACCGGAGGTGGGATCTAGCGTACACCTACGAGCAGTACTTC
v_gene: TRBV2; d_gene: TRBD2; abundance: NA; j_gene: TRBJ2-7; CDR3aa: CASRTGTSSYEQYF; CDR3nt: TGTGCCAGCAGAACGGGGACTAGCTCCTACGAGCAGTACTTC
v_gene: TRBV19; d_gene: TRBD1; abundance: few; j_gene: TRBJ2-7; CDR3aa: CASSTDRVSYEQYF; CDR3nt: TGTGCCAGTAGTACGGACAGGGTCTCCTACGAGCAGTACTTC
v_gene: TRBV28; d_gene: NA; abundance: NA; j_gene: TRBJ1-5; CDR3aa: CASSYAGQPQHF; CDR3nt: TGTGCCAGCAGTTATGCTGGCCAGCCCCAGCATTTT
v_gene: TRBV5-5; d_gene: NA; abundance: NA; j_gene: TRBJ1-5; CDR3aa: CASSLDPAGPQHF; CDR3nt: TGTGCCAGCAGCCTCGACCCCGCGGGTCCCCAGCATTTT
v_gene: TRBV10-3; d_gene: TRBD2; abundance: NA; j_gene: TRBJ2-2; CDR3aa: CAISAEVAGGNTGELFF; CDR3nt: TGTGCCATCAGTGCTGAGGTAGCGGGGGGGAACACCGGGGAGCTGTTTTTT
v_gene: TRBV9; d_gene: TRBD2; abundance: NA; j_gene: TRBJ2-3; CDR3aa: CASSVGATSGALGQYF; CDR3nt: TGTGCCAGCAGCGTAGGGGCGACTAGCGGGGCCCTGGGGCAGTATTTT
v_gene: TRBV21-1; d_gene: NA; abundance: NA; j_gene: TRBJ1-1; CDR3aa: CASSKVLRWGTVSMNTEAFF; CDR3nt: TGTGCCAGCAGCAAAGTCTTAAGGTGGGGGACTGTATCCATGAACACTGAAGCTTTCTTT
v_gene: TRBV19; d_gene: TRBD2; abundance: NA; j_gene: TRBJ2-1; CDR3aa: CASSMGSGVQFF; CDR3nt: TGTGCCAGTAGTATGGGGAGCGGGGTCCAGTTCTTC
v_gene: TRBV4-2; d_gene: NA; abundance: NA; j_gene: TRBJ2-7; CDR3aa: CASSQESHSVYEQYF; CDR3nt: TGTGCCAGCAGCCAAGAAAGTCACTCTGTCTACGAGCAGTACTTC
v_gene: TRBV10-3; d_gene: NA; abundance: few; j_gene: TRBJ2-5; CDR3aa: CAISDLPNSETQYF; CDR3nt: TGTGCCATCAGTGACCTACCCAACAGTGAGACCCAGTACTTC
v_gene: TRBV5-6; d_gene: NA; abundance: NA; j_gene: TRBJ1-2; CDR3aa: CASSLGRGYGYTF; CDR3nt: TGTGCCAGCAGCTTGGGAAGGGGCTATGGCTACACCTTC
v_gene: TRBV21-1; d_gene: NA; abundance: NA; j_gene: TRBJ2-2; CDR3aa: CASSFLLIQGSTGELFF; CDR3nt: TGTGCCAGCAGCTTCCTCCTAATACAGGGATCCACCGGGGAGCTGTTTTTT
v_gene: TRBV6-5; d_gene: NA; abundance: NA; j_gene: TRBJ2-2; CDR3aa: CAIRWGANTGELFF; CDR3nt: TGTGCCATCCGATGGGGGGCGAACACCGGGGAGCTGTTTTTT
v_gene: TRBV6-6; d_gene: TRBD2; abundance: NA; j_gene: TRBJ2-3; CDR3aa: CASSYSAGVDTQYF; CDR3nt: TGTGCCAGCAGTTACTCCGCGGGGGTGGATACGCAGTATTTT
v_gene: TRBV28; d_gene: TRBD1; abundance: NA; j_gene: TRBJ2-7; CDR3aa: CASTGTGAYEQYF; CDR3nt: TGTGCCAGCACCGGGACAGGGGCCTACGAGCAGTACTTC
v_gene: TRBV5-1; d_gene: TRBD1; abundance: few; j_gene: TRBJ1-6; CDR3aa: CASQTGTGGRNSPLHF; CDR3nt: TGCGCCAGCCAAACCGGGACAGGGGGCAGAAATTCACCCCTCCACTTT
v_gene: TRBV28; d_gene: NA; abundance: NA; j_gene: TRBJ1-4; CDR3aa: CASSLFFRTTNEKLFF; CDR3nt: TGTGCCAGCAGTTTATTTTTCAGAACAACTAATGAAAAACTGTTTTTT
v_gene: TRBV6-1; d_gene: NA; abundance: NA; j_gene: TRBJ2-7; CDR3aa: CASYESLDYEQYF; CDR3nt: TGTGCCAGCTATGAGAGCCTAGACTACGAGCAGTACTTC
v_gene: TRBV19; d_gene: TRBD1; abundance: NA; j_gene: TRBJ1-5; CDR3aa: CASSSGQGAYQPQHF; CDR3nt: TGTGCCAGTAGTAGCGGACAGGGGGCTTATCAGCCCCAGCATTTT
v_gene: TRBV5-1; d_gene: TRBD2; abundance: NA; j_gene: TRBJ2-7; CDR3aa: CASSLRSGGALEQYF; CDR3nt: TGCGCCAGCAGCTTGAGGAGCGGGGGGGCGCTCGAGCAGTACTTC